This T cell receptor (beta chain) was identified in a study of T cells after yellow fever vaccination. As for the study in general: With SMART-Seq v4 Ultra Low Input, the fractions containing low cell numbers were prepared. Study-wide results and limits: A minor fraction of clonotypes spanned both CD4 and CD8 compartments. Contamination of FACS-sorted repertoires by abundant clonotypes from the bulk population could occur.

Deletions cut 2 bases from V and 5 bases from J, with 10 bases between. The CDR3 spans 13 residues. Germline CDR1 and CDR2: LGHNA and YSLEER. About this clonotype itself: The antigen is undetermined.

The authors made TCR cDNA by 5'RACE template switching, adding a universal primer site and UMIs. TCRdb recomputed calls from the 5' RACE reads with MiXCR, one row per CDR3 protein. The sample has about 400,000 distinct CDR3 sequences; 6.2% are singletons. The receptor was isolated from a man between 25 and 39 years old who received the YFV17D yellow fever vaccine. The V and J genes are TRBV4-3 and TRBJ2-7; D gene ambiguous. The sequences come from PBMCs, collected 5 days after the yellow fever booster vaccination. CDR3 coding DNA: TGCGCCAGCAGCCAATTAGCTGGTGACGAGCAGTACTTC. Amino acid sequence: CASSQLAGDEQYF.